This T cell receptor beta chain was sequenced in a study of lymphopenia after photon versus proton radiotherapy. Study observations and caveats: Photon-treated patients lost naive T cells and TCR diversity; proton-treated stayed stable. After the lymphocyte nadir, photon-treated repertoires showed oligoclonal expansion, especially of CD8+ Temra cells. A bigger post-nadir fall in TCR diversity correlated inversely with survival time in deceased patients.

Germline V CDR1 and CDR2: MDHEN, SYDVKM. The CDR3 loop spans 11 amino acids. Profiling relied on immunoSEQ multiplex PCR, and the TCRdb table lists in-frame clones only, not all of them. The table includes 15,000 to 20,000 clones, approximately 86% detected once. As to this clone: Its matching antigen is unknown.

The TCR sequence derives from a man aged 70 or older with pancreatic cancer. The sample in question was peripheral blood, obtained from a patient treated with proton-based radiotherapy. The chain has TRBV28 and TRBJ2-5; D unclear. TRBJ2-7 matches the DNA end more closely, so the J call is doubtful. In nucleotides, the CDR3 is TGTGCCAGCAATGCGGCTCTCGAGCAGTACTTC. This codes for CASNAALEQYF.